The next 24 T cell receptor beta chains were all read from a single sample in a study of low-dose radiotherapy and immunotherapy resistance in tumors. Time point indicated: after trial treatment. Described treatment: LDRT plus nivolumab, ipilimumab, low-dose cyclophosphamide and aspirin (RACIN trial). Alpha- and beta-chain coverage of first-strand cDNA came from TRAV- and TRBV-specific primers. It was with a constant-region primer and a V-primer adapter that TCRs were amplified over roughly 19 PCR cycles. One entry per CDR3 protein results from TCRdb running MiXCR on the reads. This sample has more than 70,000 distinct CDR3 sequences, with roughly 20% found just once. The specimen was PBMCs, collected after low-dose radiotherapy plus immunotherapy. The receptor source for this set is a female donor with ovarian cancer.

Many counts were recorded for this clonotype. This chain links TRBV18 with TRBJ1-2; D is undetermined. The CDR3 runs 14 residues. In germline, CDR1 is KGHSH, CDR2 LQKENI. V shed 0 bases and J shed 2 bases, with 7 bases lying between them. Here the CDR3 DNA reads TGTGCCAGCTCACCACCCTGGGGAAACTATGGCTACACCTTC. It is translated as CASSPPWGNYGYTF.

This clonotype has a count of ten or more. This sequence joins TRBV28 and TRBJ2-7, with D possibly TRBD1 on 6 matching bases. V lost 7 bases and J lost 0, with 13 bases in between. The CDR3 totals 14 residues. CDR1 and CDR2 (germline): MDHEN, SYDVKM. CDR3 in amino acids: CASTRTASSYEQYF. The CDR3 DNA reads TGTGCCAGCACTCGGACAGCCAGCTCCTACGAGCAGTACTTC.

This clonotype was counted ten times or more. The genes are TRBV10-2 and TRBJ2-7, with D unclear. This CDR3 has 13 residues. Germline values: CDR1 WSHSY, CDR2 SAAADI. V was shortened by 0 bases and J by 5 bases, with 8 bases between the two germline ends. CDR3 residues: CASSESNKNEQYF. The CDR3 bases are TGCGCCAGCAGTGAGTCGAACAAAAACGAGCAGTACTTC.

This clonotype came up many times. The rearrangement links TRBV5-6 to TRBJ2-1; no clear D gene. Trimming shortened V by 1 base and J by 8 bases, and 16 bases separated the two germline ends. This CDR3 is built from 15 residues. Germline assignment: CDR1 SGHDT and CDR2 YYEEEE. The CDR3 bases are TGTGCCAGCAGCTTGCCAGGCAGCCAGTCCTATGAGCAGTTCTTC. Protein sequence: CASSLPGSQSYEQFF.

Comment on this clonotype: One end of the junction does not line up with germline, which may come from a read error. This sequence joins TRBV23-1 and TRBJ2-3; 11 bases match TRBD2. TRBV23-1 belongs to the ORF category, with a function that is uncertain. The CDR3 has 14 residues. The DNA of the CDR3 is TGCGCCAGCAGTTTAGCGGGAGGGCCAGATATGCAGTATTTT. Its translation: CASSLAGGPDMQYF.

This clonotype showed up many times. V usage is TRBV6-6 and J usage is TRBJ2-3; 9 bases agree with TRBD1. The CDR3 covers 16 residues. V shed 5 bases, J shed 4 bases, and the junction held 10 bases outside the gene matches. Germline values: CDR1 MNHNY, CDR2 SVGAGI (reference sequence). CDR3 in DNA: TGTGCCAGCAGTACTGACAGGGGACAGGGAGCAGATACGCAGTATTTT. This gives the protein CASSTDRGQGADTQYF.

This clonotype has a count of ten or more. CDR3 residues: CASSPSGQGALEQYF. CDR3 bases: TGCGCCAGCAGCCCCTCGGGACAGGGGGCCCTCGAGCAGTACTTC. The rearrangement uses TRBV5-1 and TRBJ2-7; 12 nucleotides agree with TRBD1. V shed 4 bases, J shed 6 bases, and the junction held 8 bases outside the gene matches. Germline lookup yields CDR1 SGHRS and CDR2 YFSETQ. This CDR3 contains 15 residues.

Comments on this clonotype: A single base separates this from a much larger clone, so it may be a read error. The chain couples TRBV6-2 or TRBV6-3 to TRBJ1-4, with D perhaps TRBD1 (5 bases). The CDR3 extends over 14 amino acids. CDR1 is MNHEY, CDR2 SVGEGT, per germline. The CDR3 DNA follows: TGTGCCTGCAGCCCGACAGTTTCTAATGAAAAACTGTTTTTT. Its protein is CACSPTVSNEKLFF.

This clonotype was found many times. The CDR3 bases are TGTGCCACCTCCGATACCGGGACGGCCGCATACAATGAGCAGTTCTTC. Amino acids: CATSDTGTAAYNEQFF. The chain uses TRBV24-1 and TRBJ2-1; D may match TRBD1 or TRBD2 (5 bases each). V lost 9 bases to trimming and J lost 4 bases, with 21 bases between them. CDR3 size: 16 residues. The germline gives CDR1 KGHDR, CDR2 SFDVKD.

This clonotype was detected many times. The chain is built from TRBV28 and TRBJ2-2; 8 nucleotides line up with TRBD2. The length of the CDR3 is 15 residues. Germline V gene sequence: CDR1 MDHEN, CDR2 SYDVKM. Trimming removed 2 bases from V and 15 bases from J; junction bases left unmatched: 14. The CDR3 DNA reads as TGTGCCAGCAGTTTAGCCCCTACCGATACCGGGGGGGTGTTTTTT. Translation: CASSLAPTDTGGVFF.

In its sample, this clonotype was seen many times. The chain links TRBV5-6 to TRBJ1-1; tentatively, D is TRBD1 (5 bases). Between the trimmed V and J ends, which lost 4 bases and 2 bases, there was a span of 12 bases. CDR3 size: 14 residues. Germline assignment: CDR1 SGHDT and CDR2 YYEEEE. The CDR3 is CASSTRTRNTEAFF. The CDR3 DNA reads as TGTGCCAGCAGCACGCGGACACGCAACACTGAAGCTTTCTTT.

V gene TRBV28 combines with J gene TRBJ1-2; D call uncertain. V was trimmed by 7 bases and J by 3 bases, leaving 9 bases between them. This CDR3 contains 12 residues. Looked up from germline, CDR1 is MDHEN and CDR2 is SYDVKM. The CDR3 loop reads CASTLTDYGYTF. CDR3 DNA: TGTGCCAGCACCTTAACTGACTATGGCTACACCTTC.

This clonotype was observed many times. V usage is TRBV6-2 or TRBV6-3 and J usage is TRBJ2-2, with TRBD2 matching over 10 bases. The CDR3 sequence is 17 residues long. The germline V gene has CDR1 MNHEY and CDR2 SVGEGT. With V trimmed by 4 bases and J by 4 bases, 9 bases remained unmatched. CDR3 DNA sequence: TGTGCCAGCAGTTTACGGGGACTAGCGACTACCACCGGGGAGCTGTTTTTT. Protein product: CASSLRGLATTTGELFF.

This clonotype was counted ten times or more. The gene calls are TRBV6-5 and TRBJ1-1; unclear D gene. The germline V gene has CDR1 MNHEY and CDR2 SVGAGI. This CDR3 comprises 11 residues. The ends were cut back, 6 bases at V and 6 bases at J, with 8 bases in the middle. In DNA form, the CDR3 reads TGTGCCAGCAGGGGAGGAGCTGAAGCTTTCTTT. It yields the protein CASRGGAEAFF.

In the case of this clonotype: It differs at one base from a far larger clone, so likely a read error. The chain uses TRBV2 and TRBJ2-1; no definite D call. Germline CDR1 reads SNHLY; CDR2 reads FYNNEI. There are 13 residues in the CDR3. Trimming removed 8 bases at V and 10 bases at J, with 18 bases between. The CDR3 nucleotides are TGTGCCAGCGCGAGATTGCAGGCCTACGAGCAGTTCTTC. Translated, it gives CASARLQAYEQFF. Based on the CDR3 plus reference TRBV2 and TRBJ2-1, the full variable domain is EPEVTQTPSHQVTQMGQEVILRCVPISNHLYFYWYRQILGQKVEFLVSFYNNEISEKSEIFDDQFSVERPDGSNFTLKIRSTKLEDSAMYFCASARLQAYEQFFGPGTRLTVL.

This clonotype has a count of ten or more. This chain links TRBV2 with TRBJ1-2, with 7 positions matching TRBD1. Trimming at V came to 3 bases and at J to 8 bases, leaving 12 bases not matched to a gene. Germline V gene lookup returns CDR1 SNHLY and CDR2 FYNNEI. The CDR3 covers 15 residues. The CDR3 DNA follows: TGTGCCAGCAGTGAGACCCCCGTCAGGGGGGAAGGCTACACCTTC. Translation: CASSETPVRGEGYTF.

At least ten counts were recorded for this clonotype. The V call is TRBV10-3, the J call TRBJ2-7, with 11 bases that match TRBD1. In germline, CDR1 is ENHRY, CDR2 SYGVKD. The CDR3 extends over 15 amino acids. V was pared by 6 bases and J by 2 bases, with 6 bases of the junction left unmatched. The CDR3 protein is CAISEPGQGAYEQYF. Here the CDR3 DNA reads TGTGCCATCAGCGAGCCGGGACAGGGGGCCTACGAGCAGTACTTC.

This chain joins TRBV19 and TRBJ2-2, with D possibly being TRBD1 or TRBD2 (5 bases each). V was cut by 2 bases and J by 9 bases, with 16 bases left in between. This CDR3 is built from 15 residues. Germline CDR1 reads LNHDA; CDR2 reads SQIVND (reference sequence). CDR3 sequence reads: CASSITSPGTRELFF. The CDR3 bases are TGTGCCAGTAGTATAACGTCGCCCGGGACGCGGGAGCTGTTTTTT.

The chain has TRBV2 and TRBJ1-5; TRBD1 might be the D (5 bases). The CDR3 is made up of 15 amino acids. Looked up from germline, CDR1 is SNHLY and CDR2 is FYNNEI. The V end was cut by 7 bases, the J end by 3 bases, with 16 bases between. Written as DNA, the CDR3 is TGTGCCAGCACGACCAGGGTGGGGGTCAATCAGCCCCAGCATTTT. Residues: CASTTRVGVNQPQHF.

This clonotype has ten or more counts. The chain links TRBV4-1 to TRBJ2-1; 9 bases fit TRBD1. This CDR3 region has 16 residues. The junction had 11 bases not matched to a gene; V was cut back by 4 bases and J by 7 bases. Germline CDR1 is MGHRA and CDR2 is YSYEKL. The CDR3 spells CASSLPGTGSSNEQFF. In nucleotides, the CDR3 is TGCGCCAGCAGCCTCCCCGGGACAGGGAGTTCGAATGAGCAGTTCTTC.

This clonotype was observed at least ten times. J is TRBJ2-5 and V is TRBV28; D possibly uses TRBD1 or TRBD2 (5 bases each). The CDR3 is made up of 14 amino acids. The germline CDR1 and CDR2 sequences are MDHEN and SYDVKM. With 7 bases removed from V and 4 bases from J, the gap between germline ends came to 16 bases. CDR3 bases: TGTGCCAGCAACGTACGAGGGGCTGGAGAGACCCAGTACTTC. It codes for CASNVRGAGETQYF.

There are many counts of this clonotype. As DNA, the CDR3 is TGCGCCAGCGCCAACTTGGATCTATTTCCGCAGTATTTT. The encoded protein is CASANLDLFPQYF. The chain links TRBV5-1 to TRBJ2-3; D is undetermined. This CDR3 contains 13 residues. The V and J ends lost 7 bases and 10 bases respectively, with 19 bases between them. CDR1 SGHRS and CDR2 YFSETQ come from the germline V gene.

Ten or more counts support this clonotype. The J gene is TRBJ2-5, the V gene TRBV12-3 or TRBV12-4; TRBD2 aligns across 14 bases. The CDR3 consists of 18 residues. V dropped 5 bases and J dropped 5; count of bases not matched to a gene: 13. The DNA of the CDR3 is TGTGCCAGCAGTCGAACTGGGACTAGCGGGAGTCTGGGGGAGACCCAGTACTTC. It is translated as CASSRTGTSGSLGETQYF.

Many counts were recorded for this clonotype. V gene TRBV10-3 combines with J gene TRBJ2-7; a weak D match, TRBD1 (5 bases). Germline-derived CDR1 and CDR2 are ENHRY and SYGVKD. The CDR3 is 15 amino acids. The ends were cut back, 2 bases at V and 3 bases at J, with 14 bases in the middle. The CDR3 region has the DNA TGTGCCATCAGTGAGGAGGTGGACACGTTCTACGAGCAGTACTTC. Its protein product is CAISEEVDTFYEQYF.